The clone carrying this T cell receptor beta chain was detected only once. The data belong to a study of shared clonotypes between healthy human individuals. The repertoire was sequenced with immunoSEQ multiplex PCR; TCRdb's copy has only in-frame clones and lacks some. The data contain some 2,000,000 clones, 90% to 95% of them singletons. Specimen: naive CD4+ T cells sorted from blood. As to subset: CD45RA+ positively selected. The source of this sequence is a man younger than 30 in good health.

The CDR3: CSVDGRDTPYEQYF. Here the CDR3 DNA reads TGCAGCGTTGACGGGCGGGACACCCCCTACGAGCAGTACTTC. The chain recombines TRBV29-1 with TRBJ2-7; D tentatively fits TRBD1 or TRBD2 (6 bases each). The CDR3 has 14 residues. The V end was cut by 3 bases, the J end by 2 bases, with 14 bases between. In germline, CDR1 is SQVTM, CDR2 ANQGSEA.